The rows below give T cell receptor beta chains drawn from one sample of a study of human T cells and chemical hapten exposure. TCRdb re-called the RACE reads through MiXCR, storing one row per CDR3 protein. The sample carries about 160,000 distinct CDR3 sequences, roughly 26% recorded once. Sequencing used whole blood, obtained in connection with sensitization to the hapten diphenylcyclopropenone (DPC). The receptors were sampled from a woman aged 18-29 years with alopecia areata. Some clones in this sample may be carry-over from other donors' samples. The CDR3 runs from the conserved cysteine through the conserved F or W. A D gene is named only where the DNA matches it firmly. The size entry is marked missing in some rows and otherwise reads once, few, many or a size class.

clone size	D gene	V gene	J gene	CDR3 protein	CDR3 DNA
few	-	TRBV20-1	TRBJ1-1	CSARGARMNTEAFF	TGTAGTGCTCGGGGGGCGCGAATGAACACTGAAGCTTTCTTT
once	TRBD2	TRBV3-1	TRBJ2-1	CASSGIWGGRGDEQFF	TGTGCCAGCAGCGGTATATGGGGCGGGAGAGGCGATGAGCAGTTCTTC
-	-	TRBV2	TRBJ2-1	CASNPGQLSDEQFF	TGTGCCAGCAATCCCGGACAGCTATCCGATGAGCAGTTCTTC
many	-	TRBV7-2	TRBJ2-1	CASSGLNEQFF	TGTGCCAGCAGCGGACTTAATGAGCAGTTCTTC
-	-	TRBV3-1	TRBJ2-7	CASSQDSYYEQYF	TGTGCCAGCAGCCAAGATTCCTACTACGAGCAGTACTTC
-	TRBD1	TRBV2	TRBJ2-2	CARRQGNTGELFF	TGTGCTAGAAGACAGGGGAACACCGGGGAGCTGTTTTTT
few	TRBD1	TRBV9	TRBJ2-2	CASSGGTGETGELFF	TGTGCCAGCAGCGGCGGGACAGGGGAGACCGGGGAGCTGTTTTTT
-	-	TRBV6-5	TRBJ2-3	CASSYRGTLTDTQYF	TGTGCCAGCAGTTACCGCGGGACGCTCACAGATACGCAGTATTTT
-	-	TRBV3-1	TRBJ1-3	CASSQDEGHTIYF	TGTGCCAGCAGCCAAGACGAAGGACACACCATATATTTT
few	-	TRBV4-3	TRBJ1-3	CASSQDGQGTRNTIYF	TGCGCCAGCAGCCAAGATGGCCAGGGGACTAGAAACACCATATATTTT
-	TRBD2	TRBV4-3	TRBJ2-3	CASSQRGGQDTQYF	TGCGCCAGCAGCCAACGGGGAGGGCAAGATACGCAGTATTTT
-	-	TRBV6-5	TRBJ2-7	CASSLGGNFHNEQYF	TGTGCCAGCAGTTTAGGGGGGAATTTTCATAACGAGCAGTACTTC
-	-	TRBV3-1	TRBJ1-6	CASSQGDRNSPLHF	TGTGCCAGCAGCCAAGGGGACCGCAATTCACCCCTCCACTTT
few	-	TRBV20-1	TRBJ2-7	CSAKRDTSSYEQYF	TGCAGTGCTAAGCGGGACACAAGCTCCTACGAGCAGTACTTC
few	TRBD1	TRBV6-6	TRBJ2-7	CASSPTGTGVYEQYF	TGTGCCAGCAGTCCGACCGGGACAGGGGTGTACGAGCAGTACTTC
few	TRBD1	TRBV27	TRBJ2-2	CASTFWDRGIGELFF	TGTGCCAGCACCTTCTGGGACAGGGGAATCGGGGAGCTGTTTTTT
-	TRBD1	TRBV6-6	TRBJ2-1	CASSYPPGQRNNEQFF	TGTGCCAGCAGTTACCCACCGGGACAGCGGAACAATGAGCAGTTCTTC
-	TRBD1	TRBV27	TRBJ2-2	CAGKGAWELFF	TGTGCCGGGAAGGGGGCGTGGGAGCTGTTTTTT
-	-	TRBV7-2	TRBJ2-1	CASSLVPRGGNEQFF	TGTGCCAGCAGCTTAGTACCACGAGGGGGCAATGAGCAGTTCTTC
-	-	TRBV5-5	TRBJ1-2	CASSLYLSGYTF	TGTGCCAGCAGCTTGTATCTAAGTGGCTACACCTTC
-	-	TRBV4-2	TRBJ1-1	CASSQDERSTEAFF	TGTGCCAGCAGCCAAGATGAACGGTCCACTGAAGCTTTCTTT
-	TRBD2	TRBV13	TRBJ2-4	CASSPALDERDKNIQYF	TGTGCCAGCAGCCCTGCGTTGGACGAGCGGGACAAAAACATTCAGTACTTC
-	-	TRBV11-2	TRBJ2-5	CASSFRFQETQYF	TGTGCCAGCAGCTTTCGGTTTCAAGAGACCCAGTACTTC
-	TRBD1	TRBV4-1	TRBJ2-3	CASRGRDRGADTQYF	TGCGCCAGCCGGGGCCGGGACAGGGGTGCAGATACGCAGTATTTT
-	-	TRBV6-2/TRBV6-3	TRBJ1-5	CASRARPVRRDQPQHF	TGTGCCAGCAGGGCCCGACCCGTCAGGAGGGATCAGCCCCAGCATTTT
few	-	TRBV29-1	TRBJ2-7	CSGAGDYEQYF	TGCAGCGGGGCAGGGGACTACGAGCAGTACTTC
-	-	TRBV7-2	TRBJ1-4	CASTIRINEKLFF	TGTGCCAGCACCATTAGAATAAATGAAAAACTGTTTTTT
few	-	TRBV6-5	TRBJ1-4	CASTSQGEGEKLFF	TGTGCCAGCACTTCCCAGGGAGAGGGTGAAAAACTGTTTTTT
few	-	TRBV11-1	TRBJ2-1	CASSSRVSYNEQFF	TGTGCCAGCAGTTCCAGGGTCTCCTACAATGAGCAGTTCTTC
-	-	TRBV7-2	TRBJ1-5	CASSGDRYRPQHF	TGTGCCAGCAGCGGAGACAGGTATCGGCCCCAGCATTTT
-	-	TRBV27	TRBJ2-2	CASTEGGRTGELFF	TGTGCCAGCACGGAAGGGGGTAGGACCGGGGAGCTGTTTTTT
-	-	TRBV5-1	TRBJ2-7	CASSLDWDYEQYF	TGCGCCAGCAGCTTGGACTGGGATTACGAGCAGTACTTC
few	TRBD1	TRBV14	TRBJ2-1	CASSRLQGGNEQFF	TGTGCCAGCAGCCGGCTACAGGGGGGCAATGAGCAGTTCTTC
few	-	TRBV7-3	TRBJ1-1	CASSLSGGVMNTEAFF	TGTGCCAGCAGCTTAAGCGGGGGAGTCATGAACACTGAAGCTTTCTTT
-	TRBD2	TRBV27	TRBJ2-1	CASSPEGAGGVF	TGTGCCAGCAGTCCCGAAGGGGCGGGAGGTGTCTTC
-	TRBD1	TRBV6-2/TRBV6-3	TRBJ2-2	CASRGTGDTGELFF	TGTGCCAGCAGAGGGACAGGGGACACCGGGGAGCTGTTTTTT
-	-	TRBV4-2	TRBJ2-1	CASSQKTLDEQFF	TGTGCCAGCAGCCAGAAAACGTTGGATGAGCAGTTCTTC
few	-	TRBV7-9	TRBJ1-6	CASSFGPGGHNSPLHF	TGTGCCAGCAGCTTTGGACCGGGAGGGCATAATTCACCCCTCCACTTT
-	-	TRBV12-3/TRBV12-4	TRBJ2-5	CASSLAPRAGQETQYF	TGTGCCAGCAGTTTAGCGCCTAGGGCGGGACAAGAGACCCAGTACTTC
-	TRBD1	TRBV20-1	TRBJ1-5	CSASGNRGGQPQHF	TGCAGTGCTAGTGGTAACAGGGGAGGACAGCCCCAGCATTTT
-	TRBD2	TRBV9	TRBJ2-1	CASSVTSGTYNEQFF	TGTGCCAGCAGCGTTACTAGCGGGACTTACAATGAGCAGTTCTTC
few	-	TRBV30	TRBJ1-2	CAWSVPRQPILRLYGYTF	TGTGCCTGGAGTGTACCCAGACAGCCCATACTACGACTCTATGGCTACACCTTC
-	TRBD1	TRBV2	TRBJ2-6	CAAPGQGHSGTNVLTF	TGTGCCGCTCCGGGACAGGGTCATTCTGGGACCAACGTCCTGACTTTC
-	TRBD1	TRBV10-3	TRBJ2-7	CAISGTGTAEQYF	TGTGCCATCAGTGGGACAGGGACTGCCGAGCAGTACTTC
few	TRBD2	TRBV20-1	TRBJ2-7	CSASAERGSYEQYF	TGCAGTGCTAGTGCCGAGCGGGGGTCCTACGAGCAGTACTTC
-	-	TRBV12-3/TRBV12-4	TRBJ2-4	CASSNAGVQYF	TGTGCCAGCAGCAACGCAGGGGTTCAGTACTTC